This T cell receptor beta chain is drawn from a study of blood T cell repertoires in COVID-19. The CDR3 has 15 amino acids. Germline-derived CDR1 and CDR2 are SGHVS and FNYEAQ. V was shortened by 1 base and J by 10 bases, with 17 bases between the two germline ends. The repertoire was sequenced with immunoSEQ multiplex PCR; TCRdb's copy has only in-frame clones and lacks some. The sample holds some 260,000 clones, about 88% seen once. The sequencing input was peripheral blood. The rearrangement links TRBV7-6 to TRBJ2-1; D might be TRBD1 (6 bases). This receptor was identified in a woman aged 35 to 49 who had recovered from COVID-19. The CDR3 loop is CASSLGGGEAGEQFF. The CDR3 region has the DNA TGTGCCAGCAGCTTAGGAGGGGGTGAGGCCGGCGAGCAGTTCTTC.